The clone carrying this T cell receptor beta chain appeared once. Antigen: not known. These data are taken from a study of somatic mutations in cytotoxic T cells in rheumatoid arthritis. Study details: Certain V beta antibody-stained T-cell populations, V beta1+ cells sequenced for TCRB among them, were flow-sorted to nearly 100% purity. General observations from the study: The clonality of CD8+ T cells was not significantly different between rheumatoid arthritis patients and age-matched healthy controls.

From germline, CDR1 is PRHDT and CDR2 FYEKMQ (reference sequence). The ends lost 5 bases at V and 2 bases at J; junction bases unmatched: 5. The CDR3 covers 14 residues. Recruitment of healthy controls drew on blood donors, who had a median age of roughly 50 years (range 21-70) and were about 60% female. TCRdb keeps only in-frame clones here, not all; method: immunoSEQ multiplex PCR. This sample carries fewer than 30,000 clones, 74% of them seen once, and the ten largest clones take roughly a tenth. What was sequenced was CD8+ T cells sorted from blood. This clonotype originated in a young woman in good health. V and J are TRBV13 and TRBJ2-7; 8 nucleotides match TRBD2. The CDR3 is CASSLGLATYEQYF. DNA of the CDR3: TGTGCCAGCAGCCTTGGACTAGCCACCTACGAGCAGTACTTC.